This T cell receptor (beta chain) was sequenced for a study of cytomegalovirus exposure and HLA in healthy donors. Study outcomes and limitations: Versus the approximately 700-donor mean, an Asian-associated ancestry cluster reportedly showed fewer N-insertions in a later analysis. A later analysis found TCR association rates differed by HLA locus, highest for DRB1 and lowest for HLA-C.

Germline V gives CDR1 SGHDT, CDR2 YYEEEE. The CDR3 is 16 amino acids. The ends lost 4 bases at V and 4 bases at J; junction bases unmatched: 11. This clone came up a few times. Its antigen is not identified. Researchers ran the PCR with 60 Vbeta and 13 Jbeta primers. TCRdb keeps only in-frame clones here, not all; method: immunoSEQ multiplex PCR. Of about 120,000 clones detected, roughly 69% appear once; the ten largest clones hold approximately 1.9%. This TCR was sampled from a human donor in good health. The chain has TRBV5-6 and TRBJ1-5; 7 positions agree with TRBD1. The material sequenced was PBMCs. CDR3 protein: CASSLRRTGGNQPQHF. The CDR3 nucleotides are TGTGCCAGCAGCCTAAGAAGGACAGGCGGTAATCAGCCCCAGCATTTT.